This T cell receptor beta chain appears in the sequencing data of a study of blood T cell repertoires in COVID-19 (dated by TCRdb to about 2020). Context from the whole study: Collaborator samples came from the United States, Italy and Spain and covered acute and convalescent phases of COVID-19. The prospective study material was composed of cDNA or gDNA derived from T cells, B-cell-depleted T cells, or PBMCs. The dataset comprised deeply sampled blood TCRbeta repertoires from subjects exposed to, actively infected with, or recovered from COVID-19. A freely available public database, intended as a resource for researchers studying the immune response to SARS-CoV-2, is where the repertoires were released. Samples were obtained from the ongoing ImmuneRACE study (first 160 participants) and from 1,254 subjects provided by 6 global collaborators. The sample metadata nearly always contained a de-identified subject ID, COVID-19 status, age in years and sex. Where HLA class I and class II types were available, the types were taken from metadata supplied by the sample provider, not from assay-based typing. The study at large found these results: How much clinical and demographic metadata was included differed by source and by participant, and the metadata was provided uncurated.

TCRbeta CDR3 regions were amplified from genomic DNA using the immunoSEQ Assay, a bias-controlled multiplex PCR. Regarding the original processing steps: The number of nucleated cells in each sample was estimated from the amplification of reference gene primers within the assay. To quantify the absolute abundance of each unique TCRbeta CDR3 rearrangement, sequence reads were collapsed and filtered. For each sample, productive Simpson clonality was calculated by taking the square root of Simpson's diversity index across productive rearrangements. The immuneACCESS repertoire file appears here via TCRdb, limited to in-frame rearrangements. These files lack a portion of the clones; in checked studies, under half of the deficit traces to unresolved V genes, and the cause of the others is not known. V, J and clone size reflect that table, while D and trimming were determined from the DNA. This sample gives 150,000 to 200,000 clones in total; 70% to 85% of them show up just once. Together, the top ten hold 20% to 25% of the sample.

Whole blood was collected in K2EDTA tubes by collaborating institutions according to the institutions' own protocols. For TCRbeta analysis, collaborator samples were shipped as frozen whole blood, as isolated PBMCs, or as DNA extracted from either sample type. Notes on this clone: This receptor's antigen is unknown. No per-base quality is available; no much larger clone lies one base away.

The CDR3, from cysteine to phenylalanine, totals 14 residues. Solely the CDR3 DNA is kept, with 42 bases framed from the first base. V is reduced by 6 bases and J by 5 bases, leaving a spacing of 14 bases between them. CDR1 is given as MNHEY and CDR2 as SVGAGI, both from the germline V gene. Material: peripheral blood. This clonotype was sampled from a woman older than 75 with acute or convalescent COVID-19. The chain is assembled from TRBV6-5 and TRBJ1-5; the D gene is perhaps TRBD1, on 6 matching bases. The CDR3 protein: CASRTGTTYQPQHF. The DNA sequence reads TGTGCCAGCAGAACCGGGACAACCTATCAGCCCCAGCATTTT.